This TCR beta chain is from a study of CD8 T cells in Susac syndrome. With random hexamers, 0.5 to 1 ug RNA was reverse transcribed. Amplification of the TCR beta CDR3 was carried out by immunoSEQ multiplex PCR, which spanned a total of 54 Vbeta and 13 Jbeta segments. TCRdb re-analysed the immunoSEQ multiplex PCR reads in MiXCR, keeping a single row per CDR3 protein. The table records over 95,000 distinct CDR3 sequences, 92% of them present only once. Sequencing of TCR beta was performed on blood CD8+ and CD4+ T cells. CDR3 size: 15 residues. CDR1 MNHEY and CDR2 SVGAGI come from the germline V gene. Trimming stripped 6 bases from V and 2 bases from J, with 16 bases between.

This receptor was obtained from a human donor in good health. Sequences were obtained from CD8+ T cells from PBMCs. The chain combines TRBV6-5 with TRBJ1-2, with D possibly TRBD1 on 5 matching bases. The CDR3 coding sequence is TGTGCCAGCAGCCCGAGGGCAGGGAAAAACTATGGCTACACCTTC. It specifies CASSPRAGKNYGYTF.